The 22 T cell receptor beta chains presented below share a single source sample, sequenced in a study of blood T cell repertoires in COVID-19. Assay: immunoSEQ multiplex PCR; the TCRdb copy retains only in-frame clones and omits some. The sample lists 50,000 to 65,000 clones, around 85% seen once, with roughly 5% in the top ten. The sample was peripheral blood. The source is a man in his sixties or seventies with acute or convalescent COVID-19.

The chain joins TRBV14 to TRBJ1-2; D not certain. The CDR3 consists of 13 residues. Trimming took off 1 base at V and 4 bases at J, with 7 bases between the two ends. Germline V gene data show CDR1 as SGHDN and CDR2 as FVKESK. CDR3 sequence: CASSQGTVYGYTF. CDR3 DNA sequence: TGTGCCAGCAGCCAAGGGACTGTCTATGGCTACACCTTC.

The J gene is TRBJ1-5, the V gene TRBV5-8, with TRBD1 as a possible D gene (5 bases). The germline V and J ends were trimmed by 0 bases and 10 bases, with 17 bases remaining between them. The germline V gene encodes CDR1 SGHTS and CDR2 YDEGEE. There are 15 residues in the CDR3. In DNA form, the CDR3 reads TGTGCCAGCAGCTTGGGTCAGACGGCGGGGCCTCCCCAGCATTTT. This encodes CASSLGQTAGPPQHF.

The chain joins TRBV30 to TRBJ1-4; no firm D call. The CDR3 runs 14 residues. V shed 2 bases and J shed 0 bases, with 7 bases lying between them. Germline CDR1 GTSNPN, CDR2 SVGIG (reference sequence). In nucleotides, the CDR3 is TGTGCCTGGAGTTCACATACAACTAATGAAAAACTGTTTTTT. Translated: CAWSSHTTNEKLFF. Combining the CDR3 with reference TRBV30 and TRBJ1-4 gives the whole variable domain SQTIHQWPATLVQPVGSPLSLECTVEGTSNPNLYWYRQAAGRGLQLLFYSVGIGQISSEVPQNLSASRPQDRQFILSSKKLLLSDSGFYLCAWSSHTTNEKLFFGSGTQLSVL.

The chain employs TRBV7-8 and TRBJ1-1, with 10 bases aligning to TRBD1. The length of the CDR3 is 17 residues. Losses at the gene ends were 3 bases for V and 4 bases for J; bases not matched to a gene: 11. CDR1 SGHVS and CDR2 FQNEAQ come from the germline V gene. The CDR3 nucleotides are TGTGCCAGCAGCTTTAGGGGGGGGACAGGGGCAAGCACTGAAGCTTTCTTT. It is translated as CASSFRGGTGASTEAFF.

CDR3 amino acids: CATSDGDSQYF. CDR3 DNA sequence: TGTGCCACCAGTGATGGGGACAGTCAGTACTTC. This sequence joins TRBV24-1 and TRBJ2-4; 7 nucleotides agree with TRBD1. The CDR3 is made up of 11 amino acids. Germline CDR1 reads KGHDR; CDR2 reads SFDVKD. Trimming took 3 bases from V and 12 from J; bases not matched to a gene: 1.

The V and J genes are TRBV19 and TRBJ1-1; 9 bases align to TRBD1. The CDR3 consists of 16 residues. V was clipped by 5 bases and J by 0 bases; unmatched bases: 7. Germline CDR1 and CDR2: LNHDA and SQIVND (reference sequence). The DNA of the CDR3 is TGTGCCAGTAGTCCGGCGGACAGGGGTTTGAACACTGAAGCTTTCTTT. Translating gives CASSPADRGLNTEAFF.

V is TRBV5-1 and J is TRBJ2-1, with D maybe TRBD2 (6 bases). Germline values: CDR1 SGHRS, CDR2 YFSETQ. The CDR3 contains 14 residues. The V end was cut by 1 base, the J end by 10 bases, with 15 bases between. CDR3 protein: CASSLWASEGEQFF. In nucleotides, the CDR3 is TGCGCCAGCAGCTTGTGGGCTAGCGAGGGCGAGCAGTTCTTC.

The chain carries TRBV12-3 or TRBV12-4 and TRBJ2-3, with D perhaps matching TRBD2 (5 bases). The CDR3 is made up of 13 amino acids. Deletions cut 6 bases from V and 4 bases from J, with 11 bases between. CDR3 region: CASREGWADTQYF. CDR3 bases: TGTGCCAGCAGAGAGGGTTGGGCAGATACGCAGTATTTT.

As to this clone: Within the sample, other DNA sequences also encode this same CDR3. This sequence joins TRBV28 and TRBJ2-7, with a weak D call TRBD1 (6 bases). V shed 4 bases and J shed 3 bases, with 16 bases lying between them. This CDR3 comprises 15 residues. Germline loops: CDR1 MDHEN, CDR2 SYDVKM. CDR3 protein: CASSSASETGYEQYF. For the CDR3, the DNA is TGTGCCAGCAGTTCCGCCTCCGAGACAGGCTACGAGCAGTACTTC.

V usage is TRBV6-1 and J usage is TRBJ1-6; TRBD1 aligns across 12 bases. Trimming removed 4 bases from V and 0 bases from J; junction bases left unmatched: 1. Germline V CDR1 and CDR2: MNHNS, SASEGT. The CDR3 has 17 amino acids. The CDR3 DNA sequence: TGTGCCAGCAGTGGGGACAGGGGGCGCTCCTATAATTCACCCCTCCACTTT. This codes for CASSGDRGRSYNSPLHF.

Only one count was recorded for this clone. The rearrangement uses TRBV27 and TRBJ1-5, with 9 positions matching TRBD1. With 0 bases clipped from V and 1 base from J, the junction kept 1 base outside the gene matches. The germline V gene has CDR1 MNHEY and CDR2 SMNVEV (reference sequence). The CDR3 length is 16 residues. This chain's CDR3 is CASSLSTGGSNQPQHF. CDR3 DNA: TGTGCCAGCAGTTTATCGACAGGGGGGAGCAATCAGCCCCAGCATTTT.

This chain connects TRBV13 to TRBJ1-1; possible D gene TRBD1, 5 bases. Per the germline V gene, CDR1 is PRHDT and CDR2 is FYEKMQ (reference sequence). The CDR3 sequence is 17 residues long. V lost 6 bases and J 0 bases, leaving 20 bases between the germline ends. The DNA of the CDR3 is TGTGCCAGCAGGCGATTCATGTTGGGGCCAATGAACACTGAAGCTTTCTTT. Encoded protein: CASRRFMLGPMNTEAFF.

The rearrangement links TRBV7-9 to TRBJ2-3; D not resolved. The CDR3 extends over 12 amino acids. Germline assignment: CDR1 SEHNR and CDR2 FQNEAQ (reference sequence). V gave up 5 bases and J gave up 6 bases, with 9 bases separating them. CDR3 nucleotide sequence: TGTGCCAGCAGCGGGCCGGCCGATACGCAGTATTTT. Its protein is CASSGPADTQYF.

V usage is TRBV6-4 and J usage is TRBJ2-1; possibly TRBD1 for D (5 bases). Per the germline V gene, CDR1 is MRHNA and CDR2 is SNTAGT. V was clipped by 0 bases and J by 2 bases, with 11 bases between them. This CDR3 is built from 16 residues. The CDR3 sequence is CASSDSGQGPYNEQFF. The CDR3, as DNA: TGTGCCAGCAGTGACTCGGGGCAGGGCCCCTACAATGAGCAGTTCTTC.

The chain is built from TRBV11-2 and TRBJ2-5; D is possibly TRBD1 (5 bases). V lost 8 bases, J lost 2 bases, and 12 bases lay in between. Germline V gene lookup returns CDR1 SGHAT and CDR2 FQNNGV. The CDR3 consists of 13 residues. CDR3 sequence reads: CASAQGTQETQYF. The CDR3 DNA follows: TGTGCCAGCGCCCAGGGTACTCAAGAGACCCAGTACTTC.

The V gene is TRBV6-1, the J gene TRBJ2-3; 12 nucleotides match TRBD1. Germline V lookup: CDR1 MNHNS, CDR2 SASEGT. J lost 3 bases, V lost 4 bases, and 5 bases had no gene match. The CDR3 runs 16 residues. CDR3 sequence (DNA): TGTGCCAGCAGTGTCGGGACAGGGGGCTTTACAGATACGCAGTATTTT. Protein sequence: CASSVGTGGFTDTQYF.

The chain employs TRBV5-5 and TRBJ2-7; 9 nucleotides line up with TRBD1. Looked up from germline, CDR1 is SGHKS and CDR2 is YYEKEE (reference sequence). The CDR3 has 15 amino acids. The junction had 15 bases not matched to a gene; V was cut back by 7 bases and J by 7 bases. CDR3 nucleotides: TGTGCCAGCGTCCCACACGCCGGGACAGGGATGGAGCAGTACTTC. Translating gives CASVPHAGTGMEQYF.

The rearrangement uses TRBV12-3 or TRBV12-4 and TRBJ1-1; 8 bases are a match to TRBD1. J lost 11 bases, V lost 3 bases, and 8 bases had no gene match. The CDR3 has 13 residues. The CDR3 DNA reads TGTGCCAGCAGTTTGGTTGGACAGGGATGGGCTTTCTTT. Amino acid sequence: CASSLVGQGWAFF.

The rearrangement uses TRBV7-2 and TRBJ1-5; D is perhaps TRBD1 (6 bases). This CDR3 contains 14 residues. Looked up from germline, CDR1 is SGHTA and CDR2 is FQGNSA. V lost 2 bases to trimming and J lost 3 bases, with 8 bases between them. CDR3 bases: TGTGCCAGCAGCTTATACAGGGTCAATCAGCCCCAGCATTTT. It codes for CASSLYRVNQPQHF.

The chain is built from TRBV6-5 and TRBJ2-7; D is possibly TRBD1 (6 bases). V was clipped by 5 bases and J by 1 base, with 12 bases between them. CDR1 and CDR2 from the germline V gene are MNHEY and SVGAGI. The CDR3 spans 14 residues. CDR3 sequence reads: CASSPRDISYEQYF. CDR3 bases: TGTGCCAGCAGTCCAAGGGACATTTCCTACGAGCAGTACTTC.

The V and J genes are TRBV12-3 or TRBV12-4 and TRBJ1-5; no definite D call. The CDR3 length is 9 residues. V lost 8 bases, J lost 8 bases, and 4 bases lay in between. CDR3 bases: TGTGCCAGCTCAGAGCCCCAGCATTTT. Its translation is CASSEPQHF.

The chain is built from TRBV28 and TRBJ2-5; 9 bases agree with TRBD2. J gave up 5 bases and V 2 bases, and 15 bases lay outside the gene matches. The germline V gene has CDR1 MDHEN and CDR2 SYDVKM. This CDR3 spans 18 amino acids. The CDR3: CASSLLPRGSGGTETQYF. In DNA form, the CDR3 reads TGTGCCAGCAGTTTACTTCCCCGGGGTAGCGGGGGTACTGAGACCCAGTACTTC.